These 13 T cell receptor beta chains were all obtained from the same sample, sequenced in a study of shared clonotypes between healthy human individuals. The data were produced by immunoSEQ multiplex PCR, yet TCRdb's version contains in-frame clones alone and is incomplete. The sample contains almost 750,000 clones, over 55% of which appear only once. Sequencing was carried out using memory CD4+ T cells sorted from blood. Indicated subset: CD45RA-negative fraction. These receptors all come from a woman in her twenties or thirties in good health.

V is TRBV9 and J is TRBJ2-2; weak D call: TRBD1 (6 bases). Trimming removed 0 bases from V and 4 bases from J, with 10 bases in between. Germline-derived CDR1 and CDR2 are SGDLS and YYNGEE. The CDR3 covers 15 residues. CDR3 nucleotide sequence: TGTGCCAGCAGCGTAGAGGGGGTCGTCACCGGGGAGCTGTTTTTT. Protein: CASSVEGVVTGELFF.

V is TRBV28 and J is TRBJ1-1, with D tentatively TRBD1 (6 bases). Germline loops: CDR1 MDHEN, CDR2 SYDVKM. The CDR3 contains 15 residues. Deletions cut 6 bases from V and 8 bases from J, with 22 bases between. For the CDR3, the DNA is TGTGCCAGCAGCGCTGCGATGGGGACACCAAACGAAGCTTTCTTT. Its protein product is CASSAAMGTPNEAFF.

The genes are TRBV6-1 and TRBJ2-4; 7 bases map to TRBD2. V lost 8 bases, J lost 7 bases, and 5 bases stayed unmatched. This CDR3 region has 12 residues. Germline CDR1 and CDR2: MNHNS and SASEGT. The CDR3 sequence is CASVAGWNIQYF. Written as DNA, the CDR3 is TGTGCCAGCGTAGCGGGTTGGAACATTCAGTACTTC.

This clone was seen once. V gene TRBV28 combines with J gene TRBJ2-1; D uncertain. V lost 7 bases, J lost 4 bases, and 14 bases lay in between. This CDR3 has 14 amino acids. Germline CDR1 MDHEN, CDR2 SYDVKM. The CDR3 sequence is CASNTVSWYNEQFF. CDR3 nucleotide sequence: TGTGCCAGCAACACGGTTAGTTGGTACAATGAGCAGTTCTTC.

J is TRBJ2-5 and V is TRBV19; possibly TRBD2 for D (6 bases). This CDR3 contains 16 residues. CDR1 and CDR2 (germline): LNHDA, SQIVND (reference sequence). The V end was cut by 6 bases, the J end by 1 base, with 18 bases between. The chain's CDR3 is CASSFGGVVGQETQYF. The CDR3 DNA sequence: TGTGCCAGTAGCTTCGGGGGAGTCGTAGGCCAAGAGACCCAGTACTTC. The entire variable domain, with the rest obtained from reference TRBV19 and TRBJ2-5, is as follows: DGGITQSPKYLFRKEGQNVTLSCEQNLNHDAMYWYRQDPGQGLRLIYYSQIVNDFQKGDIAEGYSVSREKKESFPLTVTSAQKNPTAFYLCASSFGGVVGQETQYFGPGTRLLVL.

The V gene is TRBV6-5, the J gene TRBJ2-5; a possible D gene is TRBD1 (6 bases). Trimming shortened V by 0 bases and J by 2 bases, and 10 bases separated the two germline ends. The CDR3 totals 15 residues. Germline V lookup: CDR1 MNHEY, CDR2 SVGAGI. CDR3: CASSYSSRGQETQYF. The CDR3 bases are TGTGCCAGCAGTTACTCGTCTAGGGGGCAAGAGACCCAGTACTTC.

This clone was observed once. The J gene is TRBJ2-6, the V gene TRBV27; D unclear. V lost 2 bases to trimming and J lost 1 base, with 12 bases between them. The CDR3 is 17 residues long. From germline, CDR1 is MNHEY and CDR2 SMNVEV (reference sequence). The CDR3 bases are TGTGCCAGCAGTTTACGCCAAACGTTGTCTGGGGCCAACGTCCTGACTTTC. Protein sequence: CASSLRQTLSGANVLTF. The variable domain in full, completed from reference TRBV27 and TRBJ2-6, reads EAQVTQNPRYLITVTGKKLTVTCSQNMNHEYMSWYRQDPGLGLRQIYYSMNVEVTDKGDVPEGYKVSRKEKRNFPLILESPSPNQTSLYFCASSLRQTLSGANVLTFGAGSRLTVL.

The chain uses TRBV27 and TRBJ1-1; D uncertain. Germline V gene lookup returns CDR1 MNHEY and CDR2 SMNVEV (reference sequence). The V and J ends lost 6 bases and 6 bases respectively, with 20 bases between them. The CDR3 contains 15 residues. This CDR3 is CASRLRRLGGAEAFF. CDR3 nucleotides: TGTGCCAGCAGGCTGCGTAGGCTGGGCGGCGCTGAAGCTTTCTTT.

This chain uses TRBV6-5 with TRBJ1-4; TRBD1 matches at 9 bases. The CDR3 is 15 amino acids. The ends lost 0 bases at V and 7 bases at J; junction bases unmatched: 3. Germline loops: CDR1 MNHEY, CDR2 SVGAGI. CDR3 loop: CASSYSRTGVEKLFF. The DNA for the CDR3 is TGTGCCAGCAGTTACTCGCGGACAGGGGTTGAAAAACTGTTTTTT.

This chain uses TRBV5-1 with TRBJ2-7; a weak D match, TRBD1 (5 bases). This CDR3 spans 13 amino acids. Trimming left V 4 bases short and J 3 bases short, with 11 bases between. Germline-derived CDR1 and CDR2 are SGHRS and YFSETQ. CDR3 protein: CASSESGNYEQYF. The CDR3 DNA is TGCGCCAGCAGCGAATCAGGGAACTACGAGCAGTACTTC.

The count of this clone is one. The genes are TRBV6-1 and TRBJ2-2; maybe TRBD2 (7 bases). CDR1 is MNHNS and CDR2 is SASEGT in the germline V gene. Trimming took off 9 bases at V and 4 bases at J, with 15 bases between the two ends. The CDR3 consists of 14 residues. This CDR3 reads CASLGGAGTGELFF. The CDR3 coding sequence is TGTGCCAGTCTAGGGGGGGCTGGCACCGGGGAGCTGTTTTTT.

This clone appeared a single time. The V and J genes are TRBV28 and TRBJ2-7; TRBD2 agrees at 13 bases. Germline V lookup: CDR1 MDHEN, CDR2 SYDVKM. CDR3 size: 15 residues. The J segment lost 6 bases and the V segment lost 5 bases, leaving 7 bases of the junction unmatched. The CDR3 loop is CASSDSGLAGSEQYF. The CDR3 DNA reads as TGTGCCAGCAGTGATTCGGGACTAGCGGGGAGCGAGCAGTACTTC.

V gene TRBV28 combines with J gene TRBJ1-2, with D possibly matching TRBD1 (6 bases). Germline V gene lookup returns CDR1 MDHEN and CDR2 SYDVKM. The ends were cut back, 6 bases at V and 4 bases at J, with 12 bases in the middle. This CDR3 spans 13 amino acids. DNA for the CDR3: TGTGCCAGCAGCTCAATAGGGGGCTATGGCTACACCTTC. Encoded protein: CASSSIGGYGYTF.